What follows are 12 T cell receptor beta chains derived from one specimen sequenced in a study of blood T cell repertoires in COVID-19. Assay: immunoSEQ multiplex PCR; the TCRdb copy retains only in-frame clones and omits some. The data contain under 550,000 clones, around 90% of them singletons. Sequencing used peripheral blood. These receptors all come from a man in his late teens or twenties with COVID-19, enrolled during active disease.

V gene TRBV7-9 combines with J gene TRBJ2-3, with D perhaps TRBD2 (6 bases). Trimming removed 6 bases at V and 6 bases at J, with 22 bases between. The CDR3 spans 16 residues. Looked up from germline, CDR1 is SEHNR and CDR2 is FQNEAQ (reference sequence). The CDR3 region has the DNA TGTGCCAGCAGGGGACCGGGAGATTACATGCCTGATACGCAGTATTTT. This sequence encodes CASRGPGDYMPDTQYF.

This chain links TRBV2 with TRBJ2-1, with D possibly being TRBD2 (5 bases). In germline, CDR1 is SNHLY, CDR2 FYNNEI. The CDR3 covers 16 residues. Trimming took 0 bases from V and 2 from J, leaving 11 bases between them. This CDR3 reads CASSEARRITYNEQFF. The CDR3 DNA is TGTGCCAGCAGTGAAGCGAGGAGGATTACCTACAATGAGCAGTTCTTC.

The CDR3 DNA reads as TGTGCCAGCAGCTTGGACAGTGAGCTTAATTCACCCCTCCACTTT. Translation gives CASSLDSELNSPLHF. V usage is TRBV5-4 and J usage is TRBJ1-6; D gene uncertain. V lost 0 bases, J lost 6 bases, and 10 bases lay in between. Germline CDR1 and CDR2: SGHNT and YYREEE (reference sequence). The length of the CDR3 is 15 residues.

V and J are TRBV12-5 and TRBJ2-3, with no clear D. Germline V gene data show CDR1 as LGHNT and CDR2 as FRNRAP. Trimming left V 0 bases short and J 3 bases short, with 13 bases between. The CDR3 contains 16 residues. CDR3 in DNA: TGTGCTAGTGGTTTGGTACTTGTAAGTAGTACAGATACGCAGTATTTT. Protein sequence: CASGLVLVSSTDTQYF. Filled out from reference TRBV12-5 and TRBJ2-3, the complete variable domain reads DARVTQTPRHKVTEMGQEVTMRCQPILGHNTVFWYRQTMMQGLELLAYFRNRAPLDDSGMPKDRFSAEMPDATLATLKIQPSEPRDSAVYFCASGLVLVSSTDTQYFGPGTRLTVL.

J is TRBJ1-2 and V is TRBV18; D is ambiguous. The CDR3 is 13 residues long. V was pared by 8 bases and J by 1 base, with 11 bases between. The germline CDR1 and CDR2 sequences are KGHSH and LQKENI. CDR3 coding DNA: TGTGCCAGCACCCTGACACGTAACTATGGCTACACCTTC. Amino acids: CASTLTRNYGYTF.

The chain combines TRBV5-3 with TRBJ2-2; 9 bases fit TRBD1. TRBV5-3 is assigned to the ORF class and has an uncertain function. This CDR3 region has 17 residues. The V gene end was trimmed by 10 bases and the J gene end by 3 bases; junction bases not matched to a gene: 16. The DNA for the CDR3 is TGTGCCCTTCCGCGGATCCGGGACAGGGTCGACACCGGGGAGCTGTTTTTT. This codes for CALPRIRDRVDTGELFF.

The V call is TRBV10-2, the J call TRBJ2-7, with 8 bases matching TRBD2. V trimming: 6 bases; J trimming: 3 bases; junction bases outside the gene matches: 7. Germline V gene sequence: CDR1 WSHSY, CDR2 SAAADI. This CDR3 is 14 amino acids long. In DNA form, the CDR3 reads TGCGCCAGCAGAGGTCTGGCGGGGGGCTACGAGCAGTACTTC. This translates into CASRGLAGGYEQYF.

A remark on this clone: At one end, the junction sequence differs from germline, possibly due to a read error. The V gene is TRBV29-1, the J gene TRBJ1-5, with TRBD1 as a possible D gene (6 bases). CDR3 length: 15 amino acids. The V gene's germline CDR1 is SQVTM and CDR2 ANQGSEA. CDR3 region: CSVIVQGVKNPPQHF. DNA for the CDR3: TGCAGCGTTATCGTACAGGGTGTAAAGAATCCGCCCCAGCATTTT.

This chain uses TRBV5-1 with TRBJ2-6; 8 nucleotides line up with TRBD1. This CDR3 has 15 amino acids. Germline trimming cut 6 bases from V and 2 bases from J; bases unmatched to any gene: 4. The germline V gene encodes CDR1 SGHRS and CDR2 YFSETQ. The CDR3 spells CASNPTGAGANVLTF. CDR3 nucleotides: TGCGCCAGCAACCCGACAGGGGCTGGGGCCAACGTCCTGACTTTC.

The CDR3 protein is CASSPTGTSFGANVLTF. DNA of the CDR3: TGTGCCAGCAGTCCCACCGGGACTAGCTTTGGGGCCAACGTCCTGACTTTC. The V call is TRBV2, the J call TRBJ2-6; 9 nucleotides agree with TRBD2. Per the germline V gene, CDR1 is SNHLY and CDR2 is FYNNEI. Trimming took 5 bases from V and 3 from J; bases not matched to a gene: 8. This CDR3 is 17 amino acids long.

This clone has just one count. The chain uses TRBV5-5 and TRBJ2-7; D gene unclear. V was cut by 0 bases and J by 4 bases, with 14 bases left in between. This CDR3 has 15 residues. Germline assignment: CDR1 SGHKS and CDR2 YYEKEE (reference sequence). The CDR3 DNA follows: TGTGCCAGCAGCTTGGCCCAGGCCGCTTTATACGAGCAGTACTTC. This gives the protein CASSLAQAALYEQYF.

The chain carries TRBV19 and TRBJ2-2; 8 positions agree with TRBD1. The CDR3 spans 14 residues. The germline V gene encodes CDR1 LNHDA and CDR2 SQIVND (reference sequence). With 6 bases clipped from V and 6 bases from J, the junction kept 6 bases outside the gene matches. CDR3 DNA sequence: TGTGCCAGTAGGGACAGGGTAAATTCCGGGGAGCTGTTTTTT. Translation: CASRDRVNSGELFF. Looking up the rest from reference TRBV19 and TRBJ2-2 gives the full variable domain: DGGITQSPKYLFRKEGQNVTLSCEQNLNHDAMYWYRQDPGQGLRLIYYSQIVNDFQKGDIAEGYSVSREKKESFPLTVTSAQKNPTAFYLCASRDRVNSGELFFGEGSRLTVL.